Listed below are T cell receptor beta chains from one sample, sequenced in a study of blood T cell repertoires in COVID-19. Sequencing was performed with immunoSEQ multiplex PCR; in TCRdb, only in-frame clones are kept and a portion is missing. This table holds over 90,000 clones, 91% found once. Sequenced input: peripheral blood. All receptors derive from a man younger than 35 with acute or convalescent COVID-19. Each CDR3 is given with its conserved first and last residue. A D gene is named only where the DNA matches it firmly. Rows give clone size only sometimes, using once, few, many, or a class for an expanded clone.

v_gene: TRBV3-1/TRBV3-2; d_gene: TRBD2; abundance: -; j_gene: TRBJ2-1; CDR3aa: CASSQNPGTSSEQFF; CDR3nt: TGTGCCAGCAGCCAAAACCCCGGGACTAGCAGTGAGCAGTTCTTC
v_gene: TRBV11-2; d_gene: -; abundance: -; j_gene: TRBJ2-7; CDR3aa: CASSLAQTYEQYF; CDR3nt: TGTGCCAGCAGCTTAGCCCAGACCTACGAGCAGTACTTC
v_gene: TRBV6-6; d_gene: TRBD1; abundance: -; j_gene: TRBJ1-2; CDR3aa: CASSPQRTGRGYTF; CDR3nt: TGTGCCAGCAGTCCACAGAGGACAGGGCGTGGCTACACCTTC
v_gene: TRBV2; d_gene: -; abundance: -; j_gene: TRBJ1-2; CDR3aa: CASSWQGDYGYTF; CDR3nt: TGTGCCAGCAGTTGGCAGGGCGACTATGGCTACACCTTC
v_gene: TRBV13; d_gene: -; abundance: -; j_gene: TRBJ1-2; CDR3aa: CASRGGGGYTF; CDR3nt: TGTGCCAGCCGAGGGGGGGGTGGCTACACCTTC
v_gene: TRBV7-2; d_gene: -; abundance: -; j_gene: TRBJ1-2; CDR3aa: CASSFPSNYGYTF; CDR3nt: TGTGCCAGCAGCTTTCCCTCTAACTATGGCTACACCTTC
v_gene: TRBV5-1; d_gene: TRBD2; abundance: -; j_gene: TRBJ2-3; CDR3aa: CASSLDLPAASGGTDTQYF; CDR3nt: TGCGCCAGCAGCTTGGATCTCCCGGCGGCTAGCGGGGGCACAGATACGCAGTATTTT
v_gene: TRBV15; d_gene: TRBD2; abundance: -; j_gene: TRBJ2-1; CDR3aa: CATSRGGGPYNEQFF; CDR3nt: TGTGCCACCAGCAGAGGGGGAGGGCCATACAATGAGCAGTTCTTC
v_gene: TRBV5-6; d_gene: -; abundance: -; j_gene: TRBJ2-6; CDR3aa: CASSTPVSRAGANVLTF; CDR3nt: TGTGCCAGCAGCACCCCCGTGAGCAGGGCTGGGGCCAACGTCCTGACTTTC
v_gene: TRBV7-9; d_gene: -; abundance: -; j_gene: TRBJ1-4; CDR3aa: CASSLVGGGDSNEKLFF; CDR3nt: TGTGCCAGCAGCTTAGTGGGTGGGGGGGATTCTAATGAAAAACTGTTTTTT
v_gene: TRBV6-5; d_gene: -; abundance: -; j_gene: TRBJ1-4; CDR3aa: CASRKEQLAFEKLFF; CDR3nt: TGTGCCAGCAGAAAGGAACAGCTCGCCTTTGAAAAACTGTTTTTT
v_gene: TRBV19; d_gene: -; abundance: -; j_gene: TRBJ2-1; CDR3aa: CASNPSSSYNEQFF; CDR3nt: TGTGCCTCCAATCCCTCCAGCTCCTACAATGAGCAGTTCTTC
v_gene: TRBV12-3/TRBV12-4; d_gene: TRBD1; abundance: -; j_gene: TRBJ1-2; CDR3aa: CATVGQGGHGYTF; CDR3nt: TGTGCCACCGTCGGACAGGGGGGGCATGGCTACACCTTC
v_gene: TRBV7-9; d_gene: TRBD2; abundance: -; j_gene: TRBJ2-7; CDR3aa: CASSITHGTSVAPRSYEQYF; CDR3nt: TGTGCCAGCAGCATAACCCACGGGACTAGCGTCGCACCCAGATCCTACGAGCAGTACTTC
v_gene: TRBV5-5; d_gene: -; abundance: -; j_gene: TRBJ2-7; CDR3aa: CASSSRRGSEQYF; CDR3nt: TGTGCCAGCAGCTCGAGACGGGGATCCGAGCAGTACTTC
v_gene: TRBV11-2; d_gene: -; abundance: -; j_gene: TRBJ1-2; CDR3aa: CASSFIQGNSYTF; CDR3nt: TGTGCCAGCAGCTTTATACAGGGAAATAGCTACACCTTC
v_gene: TRBV5-4; d_gene: -; abundance: -; j_gene: TRBJ1-1; CDR3aa: CASSSALGRTSDTEAFF; CDR3nt: TGTGCCAGCAGCAGTGCGCTTGGCCGGACAAGCGACACTGAAGCTTTCTTT
v_gene: TRBV6-2/TRBV6-3; d_gene: -; abundance: -; j_gene: TRBJ1-1; CDR3aa: CASSYSILGGTEAFF; CDR3nt: TGTGCCAGCAGTTACTCGATACTAGGAGGCACTGAAGCTTTCTTT
v_gene: TRBV9; d_gene: TRBD1; abundance: -; j_gene: TRBJ1-2; CDR3aa: CASSELTGRGGYGYTF; CDR3nt: TGTGCCAGCAGCGAGCTGACAGGGCGTGGAGGTTATGGCTACACCTTC
v_gene: TRBV7-9; d_gene: TRBD1; abundance: -; j_gene: TRBJ2-1; CDR3aa: CASSLWTGRNEQFF; CDR3nt: TGTGCCAGCAGCCTCTGGACAGGACGGAATGAGCAGTTCTTC
v_gene: TRBV7-6; d_gene: -; abundance: once; j_gene: TRBJ1-5; CDR3aa: CASSASRGGSNQPQHF; CDR3nt: TGTGCCAGCAGCGCTAGTAGGGGGGGGAGCAATCAGCCCCAGCATTTT
v_gene: TRBV6-5; d_gene: -; abundance: -; j_gene: TRBJ2-5; CDR3aa: CASSPPGWRKETQYF; CDR3nt: TGTGCCAGCAGTCCGCCCGGGTGGAGGAAAGAGACCCAGTACTTC
v_gene: TRBV5-1; d_gene: -; abundance: -; j_gene: TRBJ2-7; CDR3aa: CASSLGTFTYEQYF; CDR3nt: TGCGCCAGCAGCTTAGGGACATTCACCTACGAGCAGTACTTC
v_gene: TRBV2; d_gene: TRBD1; abundance: -; j_gene: TRBJ2-7; CDR3aa: CASSLYPQGDEQYF; CDR3nt: TGTGCCAGCAGTCTGTACCCTCAGGGGGACGAGCAGTACTTC
v_gene: TRBV14; d_gene: -; abundance: -; j_gene: TRBJ2-2; CDR3aa: CASSQVRTPNTGELFF; CDR3nt: TGTGCCAGCAGCCAAGTCAGGACTCCTAACACCGGGGAGCTGTTTTTT
v_gene: TRBV18; d_gene: TRBD2; abundance: once; j_gene: TRBJ2-5; CDR3aa: CASSPLPRLAGMGETQYF; CDR3nt: TGTGCCAGCTCACCCCTCCCCCGCTTAGCGGGGATGGGAGAGACCCAGTACTTC
v_gene: TRBV6-5; d_gene: -; abundance: once; j_gene: TRBJ2-7; CDR3aa: CASRRHVSYEQYF; CDR3nt: TGTGCCAGCAGGCGTCACGTATCCTACGAGCAGTACTTC
v_gene: TRBV2; d_gene: -; abundance: -; j_gene: TRBJ1-5; CDR3aa: CASSSAFASNQPQHF; CDR3nt: TGTGCCAGCAGTAGTGCGTTCGCTAGCAATCAGCCCCAGCATTTT
v_gene: TRBV5-1; d_gene: -; abundance: -; j_gene: TRBJ1-2; CDR3aa: CASSLTGNLDGYTF; CDR3nt: TGCGCCAGCAGCTTAACAGGGAATCTTGATGGCTACACCTTC
v_gene: TRBV9; d_gene: TRBD1; abundance: -; j_gene: TRBJ1-2; CDR3aa: CASSVDRGWDGYTF; CDR3nt: TGTGCCAGCAGCGTGGACAGGGGTTGGGACGGCTACACCTTC
v_gene: TRBV5-1; d_gene: TRBD1; abundance: -; j_gene: TRBJ2-5; CDR3aa: CASSRDRAQETQYF; CDR3nt: TGCGCCAGCAGCCGGGACAGGGCACAAGAGACCCAGTACTTC
v_gene: TRBV30; d_gene: TRBD2; abundance: -; j_gene: TRBJ2-1; CDR3aa: CAWSGGPGTSGFGEQFF; CDR3nt: TGTGCCTGGAGCGGGGGCCCCGGGACTAGCGGGTTCGGTGAGCAGTTCTTC
v_gene: TRBV3-1/TRBV3-2; d_gene: TRBD2; abundance: -; j_gene: TRBJ2-7; CDR3aa: CASSQGLAGVYEQYF; CDR3nt: TGTGCCAGCAGTCAGGGACTAGCGGGGGTCTACGAGCAGTACTTC
v_gene: TRBV12-3/TRBV12-4; d_gene: -; abundance: -; j_gene: TRBJ2-1; CDR3aa: CASRFSSYNEQFF; CDR3nt: TGTGCCAGCAGATTTAGCTCCTACAATGAGCAGTTCTTC
v_gene: TRBV7-6; d_gene: TRBD2; abundance: -; j_gene: TRBJ2-2; CDR3aa: CASSLGGLAGGPRTGELFF; CDR3nt: TGTGCCAGCAGCTTGGGAGGACTAGCGGGGGGGCCAAGGACCGGGGAGCTGTTTTTT
v_gene: TRBV3-1/TRBV3-2; d_gene: -; abundance: once; j_gene: TRBJ2-1; CDR3aa: CASSLTSVSYNEQFF; CDR3nt: TGTGCCAGCAGCCTGACTAGTGTATCCTACAATGAGCAGTTCTTC
v_gene: TRBV14; d_gene: -; abundance: -; j_gene: TRBJ1-6; CDR3aa: CASSQLDSSNSPLHF; CDR3nt: TGTGCCAGCAGCCAGCTTGACAGCTCTAATTCACCCCTCCACTTT
v_gene: TRBV5-4; d_gene: -; abundance: -; j_gene: TRBJ2-2; CDR3aa: CASSLIGGGGPGELFF; CDR3nt: TGTGCCAGCAGCTTGATTGGAGGAGGGGGCCCCGGGGAGCTGTTTTTT
v_gene: TRBV30; d_gene: -; abundance: -; j_gene: TRBJ1-1; CDR3aa: CAWSGDSVNTEAFF; CDR3nt: TGTGCCTGGAGTGGAGACAGTGTGAACACTGAAGCTTTCTTT
v_gene: TRBV6-5; d_gene: TRBD1; abundance: -; j_gene: TRBJ2-7; CDR3aa: CASSYGTGYEQYF; CDR3nt: TGTGCCAGCAGTTACGGGACAGGGTACGAGCAGTACTTC
v_gene: TRBV19; d_gene: -; abundance: -; j_gene: TRBJ1-2; CDR3aa: CASSIKQGYYGYTF; CDR3nt: TGTGCCAGTAGTATAAAACAGGGTTACTATGGCTACACCTTC
v_gene: TRBV7-2; d_gene: -; abundance: -; j_gene: TRBJ2-3; CDR3aa: CASRGRTSTDTQYF; CDR3nt: TGTGCCAGCAGAGGCAGGACTAGCACAGATACGCAGTATTTT
v_gene: TRBV5-1; d_gene: TRBD2; abundance: few; j_gene: TRBJ2-2; CDR3aa: CASSLTSGEAGELFF; CDR3nt: TGCGCCAGCAGCTTGACTAGCGGGGAGGCCGGGGAGCTGTTTTTT
v_gene: TRBV7-9; d_gene: -; abundance: -; j_gene: TRBJ2-7; CDR3aa: CASSPGLPEYEQYF; CDR3nt: TGTGCCAGCAGCCCCGGACTGCCAGAGTACGAGCAGTACTTC
v_gene: TRBV18; d_gene: -; abundance: -; j_gene: TRBJ2-1; CDR3aa: CASSPSRQQYNEQFF; CDR3nt: TGTGCCAGCTCACCATCGAGACAGCAGTACAATGAGCAGTTCTTC
v_gene: TRBV24-1; d_gene: TRBD1; abundance: once; j_gene: TRBJ2-3; CDR3aa: CATSDPGQGSDTQYF; CDR3nt: TGTGCCACCAGTGACCCTGGACAGGGGTCAGATACGCAGTATTTT
v_gene: TRBV18; d_gene: -; abundance: -; j_gene: TRBJ1-3; CDR3aa: CASSPDRGNTIYF; CDR3nt: TGTGCCAGCTCACCTGACAGGGGAAACACCATATATTTT
v_gene: TRBV14; d_gene: -; abundance: -; j_gene: TRBJ1-2; CDR3aa: CASSQDLRGAGYGYTF; CDR3nt: TGTGCCAGCAGCCAAGATCTTCGGGGGGCTGGTTATGGCTACACCTTC
v_gene: TRBV9; d_gene: -; abundance: -; j_gene: TRBJ1-2; CDR3aa: CASSVEAGALTIYGYTF; CDR3nt: TGTGCCAGCAGCGTAGAGGCAGGGGCCCTAACAATTTATGGCTACACCTTC